Described below is a single T cell receptor (beta chain) sequence and its context. Its antigen is not known. Some clones are missing from TCRdb's copy, which holds only in-frame ones; the method was immunoSEQ multiplex PCR. The sample has tens of thousands of clones; roughly 80% are singletons. The data belong to a study of OX40 agonist ivuxolimab in advanced cancers. Study-wide points: A proportion of nonresponders additionally exhibited low normalized T-cell clonal expansion.

There are 16 residues in the CDR3. The V end lost 0 bases, the J end lost 7 bases, and 13 bases lay between the germline ends. Germline CDR1 MNHEY, CDR2 SVGAGI. The receptor was isolated from an adult with an advanced solid tumor such as melanoma, head and neck, liver or kidney cancer. This material consisted of CD4+ or CD8+ T cells sorted from blood, taken in a trial of the OX40 agonist ivuxolimab. This chain connects TRBV6-5 to TRBJ1-6, with D perhaps TRBD1 (5 bases). CDR3 sequence (DNA): TGTGCCAGCAGTTACTCGACCGGGACGGGCAATTCACCCCTCCACTTT. As protein: CASSYSTGTGNSPLHF.